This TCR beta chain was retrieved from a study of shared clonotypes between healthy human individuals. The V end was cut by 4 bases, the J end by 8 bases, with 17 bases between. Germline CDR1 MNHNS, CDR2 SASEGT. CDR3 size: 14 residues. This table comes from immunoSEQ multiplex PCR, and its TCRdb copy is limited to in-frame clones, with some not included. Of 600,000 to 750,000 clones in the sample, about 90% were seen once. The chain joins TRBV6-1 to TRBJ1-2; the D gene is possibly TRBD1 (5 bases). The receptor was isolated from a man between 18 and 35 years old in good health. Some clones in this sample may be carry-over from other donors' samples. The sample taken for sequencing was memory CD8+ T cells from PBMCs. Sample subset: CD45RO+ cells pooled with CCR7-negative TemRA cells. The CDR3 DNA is TGTGCCAGCAGTGCGAGCCGGGGCTCGAAAGGCTACACCTTC. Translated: CASSASRGSKGYTF.